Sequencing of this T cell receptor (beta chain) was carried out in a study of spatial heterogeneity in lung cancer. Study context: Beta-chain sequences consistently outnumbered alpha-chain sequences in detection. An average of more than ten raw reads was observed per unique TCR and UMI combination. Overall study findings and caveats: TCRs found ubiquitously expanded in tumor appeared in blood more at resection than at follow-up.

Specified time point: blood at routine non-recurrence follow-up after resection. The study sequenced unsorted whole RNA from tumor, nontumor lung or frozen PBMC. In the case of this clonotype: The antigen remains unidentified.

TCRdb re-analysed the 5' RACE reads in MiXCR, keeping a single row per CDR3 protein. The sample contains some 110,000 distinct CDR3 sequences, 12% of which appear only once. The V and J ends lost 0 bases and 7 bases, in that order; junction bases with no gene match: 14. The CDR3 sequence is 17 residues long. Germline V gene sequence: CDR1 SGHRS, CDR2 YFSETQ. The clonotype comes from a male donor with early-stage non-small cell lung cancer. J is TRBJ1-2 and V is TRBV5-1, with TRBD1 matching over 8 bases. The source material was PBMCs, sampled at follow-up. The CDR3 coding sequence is TGCGCCAGCAGCTTGGCTATGGGAGGACAGGGCGTATTTGGCTACACCTTC. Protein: CASSLAMGGQGVFGYTF.